This is a list of T cell receptor beta chains from one sample in a study of regulatory T cells in long-lasting Graves disease. Each CDR3 protein is one row after TCRdb ran MiXCR on the multiplex PCR reads. The sample contains 400,000 to 550,000 distinct CDR3 sequences, roughly 15% of which appear only once. The sample was also linked to a second study, of T cells in Graves' hyperthyroidism and ophthalmopathy.

Material: peripheral blood mononuclear cells (PBMCs), obtained at new diagnosis, from a patient treated with antithyroid drugs. Receptors originate from a woman in her twenties or thirties with Graves disease. Each CDR3 is given with its conserved first and last residue. A D gene is named only where the DNA matches it firmly. Some rows mark clone size as missing; the rest say once, few, many or name a class of expanded clone.

D gene	V gene	clone size	J gene	CDR3 DNA	CDR3 protein
.	TRBV10-3	many	TRBJ2-6	TGTGCCATCAGTGAAATAGGAGCTTCCTCTGGGGCCAACGTCCTGACTTTC	CAISEIGASSGANVLTF
.	TRBV29-1	many	TRBJ1-2	TGCAGCGTTGAATGGAGAGGGAGCTATGGCTACACCTTC	CSVEWRGSYGYTF
.	TRBV7-7	many	TRBJ2-5	TGTGCTAGCAGCTTCCTGAATGAAGAGACCCAGTACTTC	CASSFLNEETQYF
.	TRBV28	.	TRBJ2-3	TGTGCCAGCAGTGAGGTCGGGCGGCGCACAGATACGCAGTATTTT	CASSEVGRRTDTQYF
.	TRBV28	few	TRBJ2-7	TGTGCCAGCGGGGCTGGAGGGGTCTACGAGCAGTACTTC	CASGAGGVYEQYF
TRBD1	TRBV4-3	few	TRBJ1-2	TGCGCCAGCAGCCAAGAGCAGGGGGGCGGCTACACCTTC	CASSQEQGGGYTF
.	TRBV7-2	many	TRBJ2-1	TGTGCCAGCAGCTTAGCATGGCGGAGCTCCTACAATGAGCAGTTCTTC	CASSLAWRSSYNEQFF
TRBD2	TRBV5-1	few	TRBJ2-2	TGCGCCAGCAGCTTCCGGGGGGACACCGGGGAGCTGTTTTTT	CASSFRGDTGELFF
TRBD2	TRBV18	many	TRBJ2-6	TGTGCCAGCAGCCCCCGGGGGGCTGGGGCCAACGTCCTGACTTTC	CASSPRGAGANVLTF
TRBD2	TRBV11-2	many	TRBJ2-5	TGTGCCAGCAGCCCAGCGCCTAGCGGGAGTGAGACCCAGTACTTC	CASSPAPSGSETQYF
.	TRBV3-1	many	TRBJ1-2	TGTGCCAGCCTGGACAGTCTGACGAACTATGGCTACACCTTC	CASLDSLTNYGYTF
TRBD2	TRBV24-1	many	TRBJ2-3	TGTGCCACCAGTGAACCCGGGGCGGGAGTCACAGATACGCAGTATTTT	CATSEPGAGVTDTQYF
TRBD1	TRBV5-1	few	TRBJ2-7	TGCGCCAGCAGCTTGGGACAGGGGTCCCCCTACGAGCAGTACTTC	CASSLGQGSPYEQYF
TRBD1	TRBV28	many	TRBJ2-6	TGTGCCAGCAACACAGGGGGGACCTCTGGGGCCAACGTCCTGACTTTC	CASNTGGTSGANVLTF
.	TRBV7-8	many	TRBJ1-1	TGTGCCAGCGCCGGGACACGATTTAAAGGTCACACTGAAGCTTTCTTT	CASAGTRFKGHTEAFF
.	TRBV7-6	many	TRBJ2-1	TGTGCCAGCAGCCAACTCCCAGTGGGAGGACTCAACGGAAATGAGCAGTTCTTC	CASSQLPVGGLNGNEQFF
.	TRBV13	many	TRBJ2-5	TGTGCCAGCAACCTTTGGGGTAGAGAGACCCAGTACTTC	CASNLWGRETQYF
TRBD2	TRBV5-5	.	TRBJ2-2	TGTGCCAGCAGTTGGGGGGGCACCGGGGAGCTGTTTTTT	CASSWGGTGELFF
.	TRBV20-1	many	TRBJ2-5	TGCAGTGCTAGGATGGAGACCCAGTACTTC	CSARMETQYF